This T cell receptor (beta chain) is from a study of T-cell reconstitution after alpha-beta-depleted transplantation in children. This clonotype appeared a few times. It was with unique molecular identifiers that the TCRbeta library was prepared. TCRdb re-called the PCR reads with MiXCR, one entry per CDR3 protein. The table records roughly 500,000 distinct CDR3 sequences, around 20% of them present only once. The length of the CDR3 is 14 residues. V lost 5 bases, J lost 2 bases, and 15 bases lay in between. Germline CDR1 and CDR2: SQVTM and ANQGSEA. The clonotype comes from a human donor who donated a stem cell graft to a child with acute lymphoblastic leukemia. Here the sequenced sample was PBMCs from the stem cell graft donor, taken from the stem cell graft. The genes are TRBV29-1 and TRBJ1-1, with D possibly TRBD1 on 6 matching bases. The CDR3 DNA follows: TGCAGCGTTTGGGATAGGACAGTAAACACTGAAGCTTTCTTT. It specifies CSVWDRTVNTEAFF.